Below are 7 T cell receptor beta chains sequenced from a single sample in a study of regulatory T cells in long-lasting Graves disease. TCR beta libraries were built with iRepertoire HTBI primers and Arm-PCR of CDR3 regions. TCRdb processed the multiplex PCR reads anew with MiXCR; each CDR3 protein has one entry. In the table there are around 510,000 distinct CDR3 sequences, around 21% of which are singletons. Time point given: persistent/refractory GD, antithyroid drugs over 5 years with positive TRAb. Preparation of the TCR library used RNA extracted from PBMCs. Sequenced here: peripheral blood mononuclear cells (PBMCs), sampled when the disease was refractory, from a patient treated with antithyroid drugs. The receptor set was obtained from a female donor with Graves disease.

At least ten counts were recorded for this clonotype. This chain uses TRBV6-1 with TRBJ1-6; TRBD1 might be the D (5 bases). The ends were cut back, 4 bases at V and 7 bases at J, with 11 bases in the middle. Germline CDR1 reads MNHNS; CDR2 reads SASEGT. The length of the CDR3 is 14 residues. As DNA, the CDR3 is TGTGCCAGCAGTGGTACGGGACCGAATTCACCCCTCCACTTT. Its protein is CASSGTGPNSPLHF.

The gene calls are TRBV29-1 and TRBJ2-2; tentatively, D is TRBD1 (6 bases). V lost 5 bases, J lost 8 bases, and 9 bases lay in between. Germline values: CDR1 SQVTM, CDR2 ANQGSEA. The CDR3 loop spans 11 amino acids. DNA of the CDR3: TGCAGCGTTCCTCAGGGGGGGGAGCTGTTTTTT. As protein: CSVPQGGELFF.

This clonotype has ten or more counts. The chain carries TRBV7-2 and TRBJ2-7; D may correspond to TRBD1 or TRBD2 (5 bases each). The CDR3 covers 15 residues. Germline assignment: CDR1 SGHTA and CDR2 FQGNSA. V lost 3 bases, J lost 0 bases, and 12 bases lay in between. The CDR3 is CASSLDGDGSYEQYF. CDR3 DNA: TGTGCCAGCAGCTTGGACGGGGACGGCTCCTACGAGCAGTACTTC. The whole variable domain, remainder taken from reference TRBV7-2 and TRBJ2-7, is GAGVSQSPSNKVTEKGKDVELRCDPISGHTALYWYRQSLGQGLEFLIYFQGNSAPDKSGLPSDRFSAERTGGSVSTLTIQRTQQEDSAVYLCASSLDGDGSYEQYFGPGTRLTVT.

The CDR3 sequence is CASSLTGLAGNTGELFF. Here the CDR3 DNA reads TGTGCCAGCAGTCTGACTGGACTAGCGGGGAATACCGGGGAGCTGTTTTTT. The chain recombines TRBV12-3 or TRBV12-4 with TRBJ2-2, with 12 nucleotides matching TRBD2. The CDR3 totals 17 residues. V trimming: 5 bases; J trimming: 5 bases; junction bases outside the gene matches: 9.

This clonotype was counted ten times or more. The rearrangement uses TRBV28 and TRBJ2-1; D not resolved. Per the germline V gene, CDR1 is MDHEN and CDR2 is SYDVKM. Trimming took 6 bases from V and 5 from J, leaving 5 bases between them. The CDR3 has 11 residues. CDR3 amino acids: CASSLNNEQFF. CDR3 bases: TGTGCCAGCAGCTTAAACAATGAGCAGTTCTTC.

V is TRBV27 and J is TRBJ2-7; no clear D. V was shortened by 3 bases and J by 1 base, with 13 bases between the two germline ends. The CDR3 totals 15 residues. Germline V lookup: CDR1 MNHEY, CDR2 SMNVEV (reference sequence). The CDR3 nucleotides read TGTGCCAGCAGTTTCTCGAATCGCGCATCCTACGAGCAGTACTTC. Amino acids: CASSFSNRASYEQYF.

In its sample, this clonotype was seen many times. The chain links TRBV30 to TRBJ1-2; 9 positions agree with TRBD1. The germline V gene encodes CDR1 GTSNPN and CDR2 SVGIG (reference sequence). V shed 5 bases and J 10 bases; nucleotides not matched to a gene: 8. The CDR3 is 12 amino acids. As DNA, the CDR3 is TGTGCCTGGGAGAAGGGACAGGGAGACTACACCTTC. Translating it yields CAWEKGQGDYTF.